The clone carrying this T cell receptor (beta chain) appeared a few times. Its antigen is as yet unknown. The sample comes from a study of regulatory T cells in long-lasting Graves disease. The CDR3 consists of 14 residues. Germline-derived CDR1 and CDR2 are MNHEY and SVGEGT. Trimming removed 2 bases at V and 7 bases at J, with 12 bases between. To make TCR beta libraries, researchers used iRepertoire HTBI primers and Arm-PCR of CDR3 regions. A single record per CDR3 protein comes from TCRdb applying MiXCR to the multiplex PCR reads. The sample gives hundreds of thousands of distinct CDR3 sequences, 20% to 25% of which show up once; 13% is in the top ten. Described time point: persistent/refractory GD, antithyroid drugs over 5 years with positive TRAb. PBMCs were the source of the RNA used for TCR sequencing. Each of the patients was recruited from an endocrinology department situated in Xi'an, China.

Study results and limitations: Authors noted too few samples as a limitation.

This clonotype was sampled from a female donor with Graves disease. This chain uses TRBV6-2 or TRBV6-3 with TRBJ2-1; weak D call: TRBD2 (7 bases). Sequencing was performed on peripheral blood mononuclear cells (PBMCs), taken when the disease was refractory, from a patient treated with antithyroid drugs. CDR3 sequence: CASSYGGARNEQFF. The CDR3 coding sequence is TGTGCCAGCAGTTACGGGGGGGCGCGTAATGAGCAGTTCTTC.